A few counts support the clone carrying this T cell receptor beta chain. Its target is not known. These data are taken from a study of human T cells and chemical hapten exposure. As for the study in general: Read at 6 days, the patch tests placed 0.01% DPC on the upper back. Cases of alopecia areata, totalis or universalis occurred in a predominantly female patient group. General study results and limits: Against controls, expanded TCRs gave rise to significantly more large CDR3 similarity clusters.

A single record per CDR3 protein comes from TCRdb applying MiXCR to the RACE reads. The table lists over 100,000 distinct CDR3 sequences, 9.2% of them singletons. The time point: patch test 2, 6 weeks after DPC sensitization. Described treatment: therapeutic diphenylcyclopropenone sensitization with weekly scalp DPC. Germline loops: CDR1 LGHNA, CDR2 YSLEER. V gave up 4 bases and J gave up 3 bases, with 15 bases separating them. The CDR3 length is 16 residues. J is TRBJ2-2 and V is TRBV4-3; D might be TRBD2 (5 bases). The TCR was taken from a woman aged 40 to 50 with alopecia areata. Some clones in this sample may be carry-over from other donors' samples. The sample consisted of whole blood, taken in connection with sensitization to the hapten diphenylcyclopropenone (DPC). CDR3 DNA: TGCGCCAGCAGCCCCACCCCGGGGTTAGACACCGGGGAGCTGTTTTTT. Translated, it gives CASSPTPGLDTGELFF.